Each of the 14 T cell receptor beta chains below was sequenced from the same sample in a study of cytomegalovirus exposure and HLA in healthy donors. Researchers ran the PCR with 60 Vbeta and 13 Jbeta primers. Repertoires were generated with immunoSEQ multiplex PCR, while TCRdb's copy carries only in-frame clones and drops some. The sample has 95,000 to 150,000 clones. Sequencing was carried out using PBMCs. The receptor source for this set is a man between 18 and 35 years old in good health and CMV-seronegative.

The rearrangement links TRBV30 to TRBJ1-1, with 8 bases aligning to TRBD1. The CDR3 spans 13 residues. The germline gives CDR1 GTSNPN, CDR2 SVGIG (reference sequence). V dropped 1 base and J dropped 3; count of bases not matched to a gene: 1. The CDR3 nucleotides read TGTGCCTGGAGTGCACAGGGGGACACTGAAGCTTTCTTT. This translates into CAWSAQGDTEAFF.

V usage is TRBV6-5 and J usage is TRBJ2-7; D is uncertain. Germline V lookup: CDR1 MNHEY, CDR2 SVGAGI. CDR3 length: 15 amino acids. The V end lost 2 bases, the J end lost 6 bases, and 17 bases lay between the germline ends. The CDR3 here is CASSYTSITSGEQYF. The CDR3, as DNA: TGTGCCAGCAGTTACACGTCGATTACGAGTGGCGAGCAGTACTTC.

The chain is built from TRBV6-1 and TRBJ1-5, with 8 positions matching TRBD1. Trimming removed 0 bases from V and 9 bases from J; junction bases left unmatched: 10. CDR1 and CDR2 (germline): MNHNS, SASEGT. The CDR3 spans 16 residues. The CDR3 coding sequence is TGTGCCAGCAGTGAAGCGCGGGGACAGGCCCAATGGCCCCAGCATTTT. It translates to CASSEARGQAQWPQHF.

CDR3 in amino acids: CASSQQQGYNEKLFF. The CDR3 region has the DNA TGTGCCAGCTCACAACAACAGGGTTATAATGAAAAACTGTTTTTT. J is TRBJ1-4 and V is TRBV18, with a weak D call TRBD1 (6 bases). CDR1 is KGHSH, CDR2 LQKENI, per germline. This CDR3 region has 15 residues. With 4 bases removed from V and 4 bases from J, the gap between germline ends came to 13 bases.

The chain is built from TRBV6-5 and TRBJ2-3, with 9 bases fitting TRBD2. V dropped 2 bases and J dropped 4; count of bases not matched to a gene: 4. The germline V gene has CDR1 MNHEY and CDR2 SVGAGI. The CDR3 consists of 15 residues. CDR3 protein: CASSYMGLAADTQYF. The DNA of the CDR3 is TGTGCCAGCAGTTACATGGGACTAGCCGCAGATACGCAGTATTTT.

The chain recombines TRBV6-5 with TRBJ1-1, with 9 bases matching TRBD1. The germline V gene encodes CDR1 MNHEY and CDR2 SVGAGI. J was trimmed by 3 bases and V by 6 bases; bases with no gene match: 5. CDR3 length: 14 amino acids. CDR3 sequence reads: CASSKRTGDTEAFF. CDR3 nucleotide sequence: TGTGCCAGCAGCAAACGGACAGGGGACACTGAAGCTTTCTTT.

V gene TRBV10-3 combines with J gene TRBJ1-2, with D possibly being TRBD1 (5 bases). From germline, CDR1 is ENHRY and CDR2 SYGVKD. V lost 4 bases, J lost 5 bases, and 11 bases lay in between. This CDR3 is built from 13 residues. In nucleotides, the CDR3 is TGTGCCATCAGTGCGGGTGCAGGGTATGGCTACACCTTC. This translates into CAISAGAGYGYTF.

V and J are TRBV23-1 and TRBJ1-2; TRBD1 might be the D (5 bases). TRBV23-1 belongs to the ORF category, with a function that is uncertain. This CDR3 spans 14 amino acids. V shed 3 bases and J shed 4 bases, with 12 bases lying between them. This CDR3 is CASSQSRVFYGYTF. CDR3 DNA: TGCGCCAGCAGTCAGTCCAGGGTTTTCTATGGCTACACCTTC.

The chain recombines TRBV18 with TRBJ1-1; the match to TRBD1 covers 7 bases. V was clipped by 3 bases and J by 0 bases; unmatched bases: 4. Germline V lookup: CDR1 KGHSH, CDR2 LQKENI. The CDR3 length is 15 residues. The DNA of the CDR3 is TGTGCCAGCTCACCTGCCAGGGGGATGAACACTGAAGCTTTCTTT. Its protein is CASSPARGMNTEAFF.

Turning to this clone: At one of its ends the junction is not consistent with the germline gene, which may arise from a read error. This chain links TRBV11-3 with TRBJ2-7, with 9 bases fitting TRBD1. Germline CDR1 reads SGHNT; CDR2 reads YENEEA. The CDR3 consists of 12 residues. CDR3 sequence reads: CASSSRQGESHF. CDR3 bases: TGTGCCAGCAGCTCCAGACAGGGGGAGTCGCACTTC.

This chain connects TRBV11-2 to TRBJ1-1, with unresolved D. Germline V gives CDR1 SGHAT, CDR2 FQNNGV. Between the trimmed V and J ends, which lost 2 bases and 0 bases, there was a span of 10 bases. The CDR3 spans 15 residues. This CDR3 reads CASSLWPGMNTEAFF. The CDR3 coding sequence is TGTGCCAGCAGCTTATGGCCGGGGATGAACACTGAAGCTTTCTTT.

The chain has TRBV18 and TRBJ2-1, with TRBD2 matching over 9 bases. Germline CDR1 reads KGHSH; CDR2 reads LQKENI. V dropped 0 bases and J dropped 0; count of bases not matched to a gene: 9. The CDR3 is made up of 19 amino acids. In nucleotides, the CDR3 is TGTGCCAGCTCACCACCGCTGACTAGCGGATTAAACTCCTACAATGAGCAGTTCTTC. Its protein is CASSPPLTSGLNSYNEQFF.

The V gene is TRBV18, the J gene TRBJ2-7, with 7 bases identical to TRBD2. This CDR3 has 15 residues. The V and J ends lost 8 bases and 0 bases, in that order; junction bases with no gene match: 10. CDR1 and CDR2 from the germline V gene are KGHSH and LQKENI. The CDR3 protein is CASPVVASGSYEQYF. DNA of the CDR3: TGTGCCAGCCCAGTTGTCGCTAGCGGCTCCTACGAGCAGTACTTC.

The chain has TRBV5-1 and TRBJ2-7; TRBD1 is a possible D gene (6 bases). CDR1 is SGHRS, CDR2 YFSETQ, per germline. The CDR3 covers 13 residues. V was trimmed by 7 bases and J by 0 bases, leaving 11 bases between them. CDR3 nucleotide sequence: TGCGCCAGCGGTCGGACAGACTCCTACGAGCAGTACTTC. This encodes CASGRTDSYEQYF. Complete variable domain (other parts from reference TRBV5-1 and TRBJ2-7): KAGVTQTPRYLIKTRGQQVTLSCSPISGHRSVSWYQQTPGQGLQFLFEYFSETQRNKGNFPGRFSGRQFSNSRSEMNVSTLELGDSALYLCASGRTDSYEQYFGPGTRLTVT.